This is a list of T cell receptor beta chains from one sample in a study of PD-L1 blockade in urothelial cancer. Only in-frame clones appear in the TCRdb table, and some are missing; sequencing was by immunoSEQ multiplex PCR. The table lists approximately 79,000 clones, less than 95% of them singletons. The input for sequencing was PBMCs, taken around atezolizumab (anti-PD-L1) treatment. The receptors stem from a woman older than 75 with urothelial cancer. The CDR3 runs from the conserved cysteine through the conserved F or W. The D gene is left open where the match is weak. The size of a clone is reported for some rows only, either as once, few or many, or as a class for expanded clones.

CDR3,DNA,V,J,size,D
CASSFSSWNEQFF,TGTGCCAGCAGTTTCAGTAGCTGGAATGAGCAGTTCTTC,TRBV28,TRBJ2-1,-,-
CASSGGLNTEAFF,TGTGCCAGCAGCGGGGGTTTGAACACTGAAGCTTTCTTT,TRBV28,TRBJ1-1,-,-
CASSLGPGQPQHF,TGTGCCAGCAGCTTGGGGCCGGGTCAGCCCCAGCATTTT,TRBV5-6,TRBJ1-5,-,-
CASSPPGDTEAFF,TGTGCCAGCAGCCCGCCCGGGGACACTGAAGCTTTCTTT,TRBV9,TRBJ1-1,-,-
CASSDGLAAEQYF,TGTGCCAGCAGTGACGGACTAGCAGCCGAGCAGTACTTC,TRBV6-1,TRBJ2-7,once,TRBD2
CASTFAGAPSVGYTF,TGTGCCAGCACCTTCGCGGGGGCTCCCAGTGTAGGCTACACCTTC,TRBV7-9,TRBJ1-2,-,-
CASSSGQTYGYTF,TGTGCCAGCAGCTCGGGACAGACCTATGGCTACACCTTC,TRBV7-9,TRBJ1-2,-,TRBD1
CASSEREMGGYEQYF,TGTGCCAGCAGTGAGAGGGAGATGGGGGGATACGAGCAGTACTTC,TRBV2,TRBJ2-7,-,-
CASSLGTGGDEQFF,TGTGCCAGCAGCTTAGGGACAGGAGGAGATGAGCAGTTCTTC,TRBV7-9,TRBJ2-1,few,TRBD1
CASTVVRGGEAFF,TGTGCCAGCACCGTGGTGAGGGGGGGTGAAGCTTTCTTT,TRBV11-2,TRBJ1-1,-,-
CASSDLRGAEQYF,TGTGCCAGCAGTGACCTGCGGGGGGCCGAGCAGTACTTC,TRBV6-1,TRBJ2-7,-,TRBD2
CASSPHPGQGAEAFF,TGTGCCAGCTCACCACACCCGGGACAGGGGGCTGAAGCTTTCTTT,TRBV18,TRBJ1-1,-,TRBD1
CASREGAGELFF,TGTGCCAGCAGAGAGGGGGCTGGGGAGCTGTTTTTT,TRBV28,TRBJ2-2,-,TRBD1
CASSLENRGEGYTF,TGTGCCAGCAGCTTGGAGAACCGGGGGGAGGGCTACACCTTC,TRBV5-4,TRBJ1-2,-,-
CASSLEGSNNQPQHF,TGTGCCAGCAGCTTAGAAGGGAGTAACAATCAGCCCCAGCATTTT,TRBV7-9,TRBJ1-5,-,-
CASRRDRGLNQPQHF,TGTGCCAGCAGGCGAGACAGGGGCCTCAATCAGCCCCAGCATTTT,TRBV27,TRBJ1-5,-,TRBD1
CASSFVGDTDTQYF,TGCGCCAGCAGCTTCGTGGGCGACACAGATACGCAGTATTTT,TRBV5-1,TRBJ2-3,-,-
CASSRGSDTQYF,TGTGCCAGCAGCCGCGGATCAGATACGCAGTATTTT,TRBV7-3,TRBJ2-3,-,-
CASSPRDSSNQPQHF,TGTGCCAGCTCCCCTCGGGACAGTAGCAATCAGCCCCAGCATTTT,TRBV18,TRBJ1-5,-,TRBD1
CAISRGQDLYEQYF,TGTGCCATCAGTCGGGGACAGGACCTCTACGAGCAGTACTTC,TRBV10-3,TRBJ2-7,-,TRBD1
CASSNSGTGLTYGYTF,TGTGCCAGCAGCAACTCCGGGACAGGACTGACCTATGGCTACACCTTC,TRBV28,TRBJ1-2,-,TRBD1
CASSKTGEVGYTF,TGTGCCAGCAGCAAGACAGGGGAGGTCGGCTACACCTTC,TRBV9,TRBJ1-2,-,TRBD1
CATKNDRATNEKLFF,TGTGCCACCAAGAACGACAGGGCAACTAATGAAAAACTGTTTTTT,TRBV15,TRBJ1-4,once,TRBD1
CASSQGGPSGNYEQYF,TGCGCCAGCAGCCAAGGGGGGCCTAGCGGAAACTACGAGCAGTACTTC,TRBV4-1,TRBJ2-7,-,-
CASSLSGSETQYF,TGTGCCAGCAGCTTGTCGGGTTCCGAGACCCAGTACTTC,TRBV5-4,TRBJ2-5,-,-
CASSLVGAGKNIQYF,TGTGCCAGCAGCTTGGTGGGGGCAGGCAAAAACATTCAGTACTTC,TRBV5-6,TRBJ2-4,few,-
CASSFSDRADGYTF,TGTGCCAGCAGTTTCAGCGACAGGGCCGATGGCTACACCTTC,TRBV27,TRBJ1-2,-,TRBD1
CAWGGLGGYTF,TGTGCCTGGGGGGGACTGGGGGGCTACACCTTC,TRBV30,TRBJ1-2,-,-
CASSFSGSFETQYF,TGTGCCAGCAGCTTCTCCGGGAGCTTCGAGACCCAGTACTTC,TRBV5-4,TRBJ2-5,-,-
CASSSPGQGGMRTEAFF,TGTGCCAGCAGTTCCCCGGGACAGGGGGGTATGAGAACTGAAGCTTTCTTT,TRBV27,TRBJ1-1,-,TRBD1
CASSLRDTSYNEQFF,TGTGCCAGCAGCTTAAGAGACACGTCCTACAATGAGCAGTTCTTC,TRBV7-3,TRBJ2-1,-,-
CATSRVPPGQPNEKLFF,TGTGCCACCAGCAGAGTCCCACCGGGACAGCCTAATGAAAAACTGTTTTTT,TRBV15,TRBJ1-4,-,TRBD1
CASSPTIGPIRTQYF,TGCGCCAGCAGTCCCACTATCGGCCCTATTAGGACCCAGTACTTC,TRBV5-1,TRBJ2-5,-,-